This T cell receptor beta chain was sequenced during a study of blood T cell repertoires in COVID-19. Original processing notes: Amplification of reference gene primers was used by the study to estimate nucleated cell counts. Assay: immunoSEQ multiplex PCR; the TCRdb copy retains only in-frame clones and omits some. V, J and clone size are taken as reported in that table, and D and trimming were inferred from the DNA itself. The table shows approximately 230,000 clones, with 86% occurring only once. The study assigned cohorts using participant-reported clinical history. The study counted Cohort 3 donors as recovered given two negative PCRs, clearance, or symptom resolution. The germline V gene encodes CDR1 SGDLS and CDR2 YYNGEE. The CDR3 is 15 amino acids. V was trimmed by 1 base and J by 5 bases, leaving 15 bases between them.

The V gene is TRBV9, the J gene TRBJ1-1, with TRBD1 as a possible D gene (6 bases). The sequence was collected from a man aged 40-49 years who had recovered from COVID-19. Sequencing was done on a sample of PBMCs or T cells enriched from blood (not recorded which). CDR3 protein: CASSVPALGGTEAFF. CDR3 DNA: TGTGCCAGCAGCGTACCAGCCCTAGGGGGTACTGAAGCTTTCTTT.